This record covers a single TCR beta chain. The antigen remains unidentified. These data are taken from a study of T cell responses to AZD1222 COVID-19 vaccine. Points from the study as a whole: Females made up more of the donors, who were largely white British, and clonal diversity may have come out too low. Two AZD1222 doses significantly raised spike-specific TCR breadth and depth over controls.

This table comes from immunoSEQ multiplex PCR, and its TCRdb copy is limited to in-frame clones, with some not included. The sample carries just over 80,000 clones, approximately 90% recorded once. This CDR3 spans 11 amino acids. Germline V gene sequence: CDR1 GTSNPN, CDR2 SVGIG (reference sequence). The ends were cut back, 5 bases at V and 2 bases at J, with 6 bases in the middle. This receptor was taken from an adult in good health. The sequenced sample was peripheral blood, obtained on day 0 of AZD1222 vaccination. The V and J genes are TRBV30 and TRBJ2-5; D is unresolved. The CDR3 nucleotides read TGTGCCTGGGACTGGCAAGAGACCCAGTACTTC. It specifies CAWDWQETQYF. Variable domain in full (rest from reference TRBV30 and TRBJ2-5): SQTIHQWPATLVQPVGSPLSLECTVEGTSNPNLYWYRQAAGRGLQLLFYSVGIGQISSEVPQNLSASRPQDRQFILSSKKLLLSDSGFYLCAWDWQETQYFGPGTRLLVL.